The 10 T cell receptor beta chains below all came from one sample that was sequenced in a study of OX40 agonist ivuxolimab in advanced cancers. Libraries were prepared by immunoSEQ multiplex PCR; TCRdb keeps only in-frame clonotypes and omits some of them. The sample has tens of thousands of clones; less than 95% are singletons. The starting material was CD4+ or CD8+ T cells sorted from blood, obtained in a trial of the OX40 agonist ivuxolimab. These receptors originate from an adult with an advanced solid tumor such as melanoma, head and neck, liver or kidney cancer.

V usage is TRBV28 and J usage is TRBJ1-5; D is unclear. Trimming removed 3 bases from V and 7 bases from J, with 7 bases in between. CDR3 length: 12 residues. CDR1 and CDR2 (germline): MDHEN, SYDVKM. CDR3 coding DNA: TGTGCCAGCAGTTTCGGCCCGCAGCCCCAGCATTTT. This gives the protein CASSFGPQPQHF.

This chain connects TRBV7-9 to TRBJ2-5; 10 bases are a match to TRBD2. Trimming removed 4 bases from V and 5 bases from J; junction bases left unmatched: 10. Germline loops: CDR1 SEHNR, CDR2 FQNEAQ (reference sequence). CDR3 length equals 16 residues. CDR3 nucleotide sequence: TGTGCCAGCAGCTCGTTTTGGCAGCGGGGGGGTGAGACCCAGTACTTC. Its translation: CASSSFWQRGGETQYF. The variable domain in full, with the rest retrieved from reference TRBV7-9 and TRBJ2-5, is DTGVSQNPRHKITKRGQNVTFRCDPISEHNRLYWYRQTLGQGPEFLTYFQNEAQLEKSRLLSDRFSAERPKGSFSTLEIQRTEQGDSAMYLCASSSFWQRGGETQYFGPGTRLLVL.

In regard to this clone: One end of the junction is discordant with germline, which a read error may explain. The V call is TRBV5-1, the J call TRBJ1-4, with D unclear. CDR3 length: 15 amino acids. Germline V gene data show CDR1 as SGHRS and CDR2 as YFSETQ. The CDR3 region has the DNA TGCGCCAGCAGCTTGGCCGGTAGGAACGAGGAAAAACTGCTTTTT. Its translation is CASSLAGRNEEKLLF.

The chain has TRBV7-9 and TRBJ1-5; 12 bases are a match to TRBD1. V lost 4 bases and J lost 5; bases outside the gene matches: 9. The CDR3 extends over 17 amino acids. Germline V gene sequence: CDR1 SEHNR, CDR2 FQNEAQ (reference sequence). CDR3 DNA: TGTGCCAGCAGCTCCCCCGGGACAGGGGGCCTAGATCAGCCCCAGCATTTT. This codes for CASSSPGTGGLDQPQHF.

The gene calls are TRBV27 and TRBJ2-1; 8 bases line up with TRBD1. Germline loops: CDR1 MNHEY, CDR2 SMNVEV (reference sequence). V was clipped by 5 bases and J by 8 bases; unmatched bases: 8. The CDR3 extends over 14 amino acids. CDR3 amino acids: CASSPKTGVDEQFF. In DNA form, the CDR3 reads TGTGCCAGCAGTCCCAAGACAGGGGTAGATGAGCAGTTCTTC.

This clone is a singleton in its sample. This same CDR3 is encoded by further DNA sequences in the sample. The CDR3 spells CASRRLAGRDTQYF. As DNA, the CDR3 is TGTGCCAGCAGGAGACTAGCAGGGAGAGATACGCAGTATTTT. V is TRBV7-8 and J is TRBJ2-3, with 7 positions matching TRBD2. J gave up 5 bases and V 6 bases, and 8 bases lay outside the gene matches. Germline assignment: CDR1 SGHVS and CDR2 FQNEAQ. This CDR3 region has 14 residues. Drawing the rest from reference TRBV7-8 and TRBJ2-3, the complete variable domain is GAGVSQSPRYKVAKRGQDVALRCDPISGHVSLFWYQQALGQGPEFLTYFQNEAQLDKSGLPSDRFFAERPEGSVSTLKIQRTQQEDSAVYLCASRRLAGRDTQYFGPGTRLTVL.

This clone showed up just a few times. The CDR3 DNA sequence: TGTGCCAGCAGCTTAATATCCGACACTGAAGCTTTCTTT. Amino acids: CASSLISDTEAFF. This chain uses TRBV7-9 with TRBJ1-1; D is ambiguous. V lost 2 bases to trimming and J lost 3 bases, with 7 bases between them. Germline CDR1 is SEHNR and CDR2 is FQNEAQ (reference sequence). The CDR3 runs to 13 residues.

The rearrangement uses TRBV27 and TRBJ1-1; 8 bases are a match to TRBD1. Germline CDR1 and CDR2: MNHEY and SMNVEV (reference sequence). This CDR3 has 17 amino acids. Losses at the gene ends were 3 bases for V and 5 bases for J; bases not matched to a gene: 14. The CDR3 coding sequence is TGTGCCAGCAGTTTTTATACAGGGGGGGTAGGGAAAACTGAAGCTTTCTTT. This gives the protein CASSFYTGGVGKTEAFF.

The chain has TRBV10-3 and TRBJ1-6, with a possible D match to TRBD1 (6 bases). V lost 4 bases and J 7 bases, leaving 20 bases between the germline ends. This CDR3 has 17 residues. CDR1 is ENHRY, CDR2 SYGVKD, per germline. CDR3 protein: CAISATGLGLDNSPLHF. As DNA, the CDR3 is TGTGCCATCAGTGCGACAGGTCTAGGCCTCGACAATTCACCCCTCCACTTT.

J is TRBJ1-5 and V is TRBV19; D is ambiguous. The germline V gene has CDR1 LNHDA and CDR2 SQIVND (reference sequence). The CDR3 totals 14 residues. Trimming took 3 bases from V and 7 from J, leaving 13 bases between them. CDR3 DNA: TGTGCCAGTAGTATGACCAGGAGGCACCAGCCCCAGCATTTT. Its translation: CASSMTRRHQPQHF.